The entry below describes one T cell receptor beta chain. Its specificity is not known. This was a deep-level run. TCRdb's copy holds only in-frame clones and misses some; the assay was immunoSEQ multiplex PCR. The data show 950,000 to 1,200,000 clones, roughly 80% seen once. From germline, CDR1 is SEHNR and CDR2 FQNEAQ (reference sequence). The V end was cut by 6 bases, the J end by 11 bases, with 19 bases between. This CDR3 is built from 13 residues. The data are from a study of shared clonotypes between healthy human individuals. The overall study: Plates per donor: three CD4 naive, three CD4 memory, two CD8 naive, one CD8 memory.

CD4+ cells underwent separation, giving CD45RA+ naive and CD45RA-negative memory subsets. Study results and limitations: Non-shared clonotypes were found to have lower generation probabilities than the clonotypes that were shared by all four of the sorted-subset donors.

This clonotype originated in a man aged 18 to 30 in good health. Some clones in this sample may be carry-over from other donors' samples. Input material: memory CD4+ T cells from PBMCs. Subset described: CD45RA-negative fraction. The chain couples TRBV7-9 to TRBJ1-1; possible D gene TRBD1, 6 bases. DNA of the CDR3: TGTGCCAGCAGGATACAGGGAGCGGTCTATGCTTTCTTT. Amino acid sequence: CASRIQGAVYAFF. Combining the CDR3 with reference TRBV7-9 and TRBJ1-1 gives the whole variable domain DTGVSQNPRHKITKRGQNVTFRCDPISEHNRLYWYRQTLGQGPEFLTYFQNEAQLEKSRLLSDRFSAERPKGSFSTLEIQRTEQGDSAMYLCASRIQGAVYAFFGQGTRLTVV.